This T cell receptor beta chain was sequenced for a study of OX40 agonist ivuxolimab in advanced cancers. At the level of the study: Patients got intravenous ivuxolimab at 0.01 to 10 mg/kg every 2 weeks. Points from the study as a whole: Averaged across samples, CD8+ T cells carried more expanded clones than CD4+ did. In a subset of nonresponders, normalized T-cell clonal expansion was also low.

Sequencing used immunoSEQ multiplex PCR; TCRdb keeps in-frame clones, though not all of them. The sample consists of some 100,000 clones, under 95% of them appearing once. The V and J ends lost 4 bases and 6 bases, in that order; junction bases with no gene match: 5. CDR1 is SGHTA, CDR2 FQGNSA, per germline. The CDR3 runs to 14 residues. Of note for this clone: Its antigen is not known.

The specimen comprised CD4+ or CD8+ T cells sorted from blood, sampled in a trial of the OX40 agonist ivuxolimab. This TCR was sampled from an adult with an advanced solid tumor such as melanoma, head and neck, liver or kidney cancer. The genes are TRBV7-2 and TRBJ2-7, with 11 bases matching TRBD1. The CDR3 region has the DNA TGTGCCAGCAGCTCGAGGACAGGGGGCCTCGAGCAGTACTTC. It is translated as CASSSRTGGLEQYF.